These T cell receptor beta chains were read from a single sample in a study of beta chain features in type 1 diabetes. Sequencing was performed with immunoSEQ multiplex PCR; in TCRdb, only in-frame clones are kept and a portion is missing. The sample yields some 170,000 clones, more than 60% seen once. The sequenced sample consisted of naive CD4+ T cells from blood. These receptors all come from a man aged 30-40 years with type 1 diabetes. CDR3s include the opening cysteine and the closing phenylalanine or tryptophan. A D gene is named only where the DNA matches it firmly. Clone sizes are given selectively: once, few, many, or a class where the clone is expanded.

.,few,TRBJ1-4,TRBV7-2,CASSALTRGEEKLFF,TGTGCCAGCAGCGCCCTGACGCGAGGGGAGGAAAAACTGTTTTTT
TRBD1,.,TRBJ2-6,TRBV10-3,CAISEGTGVSGANVLTF,TGTGCCATCAGTGAGGGGACAGGTGTCTCTGGGGCCAACGTCCTGACTTTC
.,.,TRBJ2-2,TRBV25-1,CASSEYGQPHRTGELFF,TGTGCCAGCAGTGAATACGGACAGCCCCATCGAACCGGGGAGCTGTTTTTT
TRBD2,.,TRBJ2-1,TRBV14,CASSQLTSGPYNEQFF,TGTGCCAGCAGCCAATTAACTAGCGGTCCCTACAATGAGCAGTTCTTC
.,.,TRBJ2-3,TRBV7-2,CASSYLRGSSTDTQYF,TGTGCCAGCAGCTACCTCCGGGGTTCTAGCACAGATACGCAGTATTTT
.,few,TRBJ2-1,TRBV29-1,CSVEINGKGEQFF,TGCAGCGTTGAAATCAACGGCAAGGGGGAGCAGTTCTTC
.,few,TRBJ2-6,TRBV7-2,CASSLAHGTRGANVLTF,TGTGCCAGCAGCTTAGCGCACGGTACTAGGGGGGCCAACGTCCTGACTTTC
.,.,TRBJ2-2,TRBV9,CASSVAQGRGNTGELFF,TGTGCCAGCAGCGTAGCGCAAGGGCGGGGAAACACCGGGGAGCTGTTTTTT
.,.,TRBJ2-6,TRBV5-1,CASSEASGANVLTF,TGCGCCAGCAGCGAGGCCTCTGGGGCCAACGTCCTGACTTTC
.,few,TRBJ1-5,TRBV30,CAWSTGYSNQPQHF,TGTGCCTGGAGTACAGGGTACAGCAATCAGCCCCAGCATTTT
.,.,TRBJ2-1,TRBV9,CASSGRESSYNEQFF,TGTGCCAGCAGCGGACGGGAAAGCTCCTACAATGAGCAGTTCTTC
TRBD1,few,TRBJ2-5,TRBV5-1,CASSLAGQQETQYF,TGCGCCAGCAGCTTGGCGGGACAGCAAGAGACCCAGTACTTC
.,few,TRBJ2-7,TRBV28,CASSSAYEQYF,TGTGCCAGCAGTTCCGCCTACGAGCAGTACTTC
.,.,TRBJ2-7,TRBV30,CAWDRDGYEQYF,TGTGCCTGGGACCGGGACGGCTACGAGCAGTACTTC
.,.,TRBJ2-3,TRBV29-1,CSVRPGTDTQYF,TGCAGCGTTCGCCCGGGCACAGATACGCAGTATTTT
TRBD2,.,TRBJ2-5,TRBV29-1,CSVGPSGMTETQYF,TGCAGCGTTGGTCCTAGCGGTATGACAGAGACCCAGTACTTC
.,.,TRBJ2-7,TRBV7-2,CASSIDSYEQYF,TGTGCCAGCAGCATCGACAGCTACGAGCAGTACTTC
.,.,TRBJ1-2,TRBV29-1,CSVRAVYGYTF,TGCAGCGTTCGGGCAGTTTATGGCTACACCTTC
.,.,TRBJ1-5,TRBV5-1,CASSEASPNQPQHF,TGCGCCAGCAGCGAGGCGAGCCCTAATCAGCCCCAGCATTTT
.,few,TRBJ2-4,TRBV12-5,CASGLVQNIQYF,TGTGCTAGTGGTTTGGTACAGAACATTCAGTACTTC
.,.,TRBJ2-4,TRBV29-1,CSAERRTLAKNIQYF,TGCAGCGCCGAACGGAGAACGCTGGCCAAAAACATTCAGTACTTC
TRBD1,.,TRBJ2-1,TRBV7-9,CASSLAGTGTEQFF,TGTGCCAGCAGCTTAGCCGGGACAGGGACTGAGCAGTTCTTC
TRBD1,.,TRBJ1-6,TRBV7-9,CASSPDRVGAPLHF,TGTGCCAGCAGCCCCGACAGGGTGGGGGCCCCCCTCCACTTT
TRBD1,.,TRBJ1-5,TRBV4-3,CASSLDRARNQPQHF,TGCGCCAGCAGCTTGGACAGGGCGCGGAATCAGCCCCAGCATTTT
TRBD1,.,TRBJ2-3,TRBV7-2,CASSRDRVTDTQYF,TGTGCCAGCAGCCGGGACAGGGTTACAGATACGCAGTATTTT
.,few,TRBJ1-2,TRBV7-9,CASSLEKPYGYTF,TGTGCCAGCAGCTTAGAAAAGCCCTATGGCTACACCTTC
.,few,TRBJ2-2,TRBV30,CAWSVPPLAGELFF,TGTGCCTGGAGTGTACCCCCTCTGGCCGGGGAGCTGTTTTTT
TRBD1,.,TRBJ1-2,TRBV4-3,CASSQNPGQSYGYTF,TGCGCCAGCAGCCAGAACCCGGGACAGTCCTATGGCTACACCTTC
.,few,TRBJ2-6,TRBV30,CAWSVGSSGANVLTF,TGTGCCTGGAGCGTCGGGAGCTCTGGGGCCAACGTCCTGACTTTC
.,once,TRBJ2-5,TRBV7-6,CASSLALGFQETQYF,TGTGCCAGCAGCTTAGCACTGGGTTTCCAAGAGACCCAGTACTTC
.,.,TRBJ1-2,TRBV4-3,CASSQATGLNYYGYTF,TGCGCCAGCAGCCAAGCCACAGGGCTTAACTACTATGGCTACACCTTC
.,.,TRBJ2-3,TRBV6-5,CASSYGDTQYF,TGTGCCAGCAGTTACGGAGATACGCAGTATTTT
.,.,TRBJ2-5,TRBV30,CAWSWSGKQETQYF,TGTGCCTGGAGTTGGTCAGGAAAACAAGAGACCCAGTACTTC
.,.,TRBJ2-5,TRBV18,CASSPAQAFQETQYF,TGTGCCAGCTCACCAGCGCAGGCCTTTCAAGAGACCCAGTACTTC
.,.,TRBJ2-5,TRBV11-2,CASSPTDSQETQYF,TGTGCCAGCAGCCCCACCGACAGTCAAGAGACCCAGTACTTC
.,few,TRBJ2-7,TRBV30,CAWKGPPFYEQYF,TGTGCCTGGAAGGGACCGCCGTTCTACGAGCAGTACTTC
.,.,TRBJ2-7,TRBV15,CATSRDQGGEQYF,TGTGCCACCAGCAGAGATCAGGGAGGCGAGCAGTACTTC
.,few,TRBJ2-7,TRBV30,CAGGRMDNQYF,TGTGCCGGGGGACGGATGGATAACCAGTACTTC
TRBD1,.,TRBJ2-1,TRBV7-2,CASSFGTGRNNEQFF,TGTGCCAGCAGCTTCGGGACAGGGAGGAACAATGAGCAGTTCTTC
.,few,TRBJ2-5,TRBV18,CASSPYKVEGTQYF,TGTGCCAGCTCACCATACAAGGTAGAAGGGACCCAGTACTTC